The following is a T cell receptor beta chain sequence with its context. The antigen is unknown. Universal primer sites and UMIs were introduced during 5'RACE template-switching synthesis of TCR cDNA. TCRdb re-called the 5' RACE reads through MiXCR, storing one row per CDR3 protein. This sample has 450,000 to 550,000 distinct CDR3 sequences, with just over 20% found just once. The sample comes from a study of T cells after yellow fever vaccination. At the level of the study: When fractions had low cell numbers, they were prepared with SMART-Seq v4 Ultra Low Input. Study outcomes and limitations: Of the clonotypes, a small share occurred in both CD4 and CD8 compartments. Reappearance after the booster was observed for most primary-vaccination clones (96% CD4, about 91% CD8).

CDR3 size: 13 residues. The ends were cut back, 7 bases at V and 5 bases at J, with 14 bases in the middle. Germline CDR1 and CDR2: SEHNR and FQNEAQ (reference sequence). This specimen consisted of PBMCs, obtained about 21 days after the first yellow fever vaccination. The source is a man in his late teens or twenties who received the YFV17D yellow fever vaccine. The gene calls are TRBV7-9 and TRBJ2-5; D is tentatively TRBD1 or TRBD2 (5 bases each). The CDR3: CASNEGWTETQYF. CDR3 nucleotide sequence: TGTGCCAGCAACGAGGGGTGGACGGAGACCCAGTACTTC.